A single T cell receptor beta chain is shown here with its context. Its antigen is not known. V was pared by 1 base and J by 7 bases, with 11 bases between. Germline lookup yields CDR1 LGHDT and CDR2 YNNKEL (reference sequence). The CDR3 is made up of 14 amino acids. The entry originates in a study of CD8 T cells in Susac syndrome. Overall study findings and caveats: As the study acknowledged, the number of individuals in its TCR sequencing and HLA analysis was relatively small.

Reverse transcription of about 0.45 to 1 ug RNA used random hexamers. Multiplex immunoSEQ PCR targeted 54 Vbeta and 13 Jbeta TCR beta segments. A single record per CDR3 protein comes from TCRdb applying MiXCR to the immunoSEQ multiplex PCR reads. Among approximately 190,000 distinct CDR3 sequences listed, roughly 92% were seen once. This clonotype originated in a human donor in good health. The sample was CD4+ T cells from PBMCs. The chain combines TRBV3-1 with TRBJ2-1; D not resolved. CDR3 sequence: CASSQVLTVNEQFF. Here the CDR3 DNA reads TGTGCCAGCAGCCAAGTTTTGACTGTAAATGAGCAGTTCTTC.